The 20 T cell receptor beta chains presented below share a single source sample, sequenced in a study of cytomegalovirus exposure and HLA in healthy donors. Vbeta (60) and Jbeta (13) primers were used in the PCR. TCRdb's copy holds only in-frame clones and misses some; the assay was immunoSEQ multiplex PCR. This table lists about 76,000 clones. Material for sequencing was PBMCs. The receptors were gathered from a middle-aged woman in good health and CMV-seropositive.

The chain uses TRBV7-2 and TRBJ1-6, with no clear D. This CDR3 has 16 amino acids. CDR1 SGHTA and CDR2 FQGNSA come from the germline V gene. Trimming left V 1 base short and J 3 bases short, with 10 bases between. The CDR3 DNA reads TGTGCCAGCAGCTTAGACGTGTTCGGCTATAATTCACCCCTCCACTTT. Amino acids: CASSLDVFGYNSPLHF.

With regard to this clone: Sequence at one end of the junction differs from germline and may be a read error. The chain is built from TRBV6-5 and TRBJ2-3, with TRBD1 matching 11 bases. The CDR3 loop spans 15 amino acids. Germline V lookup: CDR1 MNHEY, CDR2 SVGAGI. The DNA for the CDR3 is TGTGCCTGCAGTTACGGACAGGGGGCGTCAGATACGCAGTATTTT. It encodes CACSYGQGASDTQYF.

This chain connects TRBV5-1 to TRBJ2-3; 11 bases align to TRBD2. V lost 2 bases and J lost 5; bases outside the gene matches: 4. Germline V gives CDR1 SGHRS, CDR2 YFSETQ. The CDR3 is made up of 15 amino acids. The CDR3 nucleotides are TGCGCCAGCAGCTTTAGCGGGGGGGCCGTAGATACGCAGTATTTT. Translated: CASSFSGGAVDTQYF.

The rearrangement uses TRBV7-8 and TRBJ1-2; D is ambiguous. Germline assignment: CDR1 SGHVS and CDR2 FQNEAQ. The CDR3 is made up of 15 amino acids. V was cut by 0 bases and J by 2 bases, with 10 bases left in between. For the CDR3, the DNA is TGTGCCAGCAGCTTAGCGCGCGGGAAGAACTATGGCTACACCTTC. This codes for CASSLARGKNYGYTF.

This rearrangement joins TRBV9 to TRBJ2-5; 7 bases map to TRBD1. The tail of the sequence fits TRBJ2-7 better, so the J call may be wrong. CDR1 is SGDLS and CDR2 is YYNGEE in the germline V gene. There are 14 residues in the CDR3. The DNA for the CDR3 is TGTGCCAGCAACAGGGGACAGTTTACCTACGAGCAGTACTTC. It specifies CASNRGQFTYEQYF.

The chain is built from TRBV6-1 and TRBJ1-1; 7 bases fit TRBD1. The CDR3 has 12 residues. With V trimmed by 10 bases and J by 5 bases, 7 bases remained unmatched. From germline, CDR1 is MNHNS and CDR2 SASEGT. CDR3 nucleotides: TGTGCCACCTCGACAGGGCGAACTGAAGCTTTCTTT. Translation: CATSTGRTEAFF.

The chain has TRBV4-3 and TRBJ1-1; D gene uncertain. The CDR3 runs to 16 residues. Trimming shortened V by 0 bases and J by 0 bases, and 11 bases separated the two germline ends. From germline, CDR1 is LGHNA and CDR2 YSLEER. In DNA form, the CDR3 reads TGCGCCAGCAGCCAAGATAGCGCCGCCCTGAACACTGAAGCTTTCTTT. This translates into CASSQDSAALNTEAFF.

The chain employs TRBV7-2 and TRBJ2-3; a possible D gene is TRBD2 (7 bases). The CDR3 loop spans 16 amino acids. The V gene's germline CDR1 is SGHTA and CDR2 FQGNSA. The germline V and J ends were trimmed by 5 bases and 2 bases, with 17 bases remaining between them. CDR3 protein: CASSVGGGPNTDTQYF. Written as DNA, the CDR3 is TGTGCCAGCAGCGTTGGGGGGGGGCCGAACACAGATACGCAGTATTTT.

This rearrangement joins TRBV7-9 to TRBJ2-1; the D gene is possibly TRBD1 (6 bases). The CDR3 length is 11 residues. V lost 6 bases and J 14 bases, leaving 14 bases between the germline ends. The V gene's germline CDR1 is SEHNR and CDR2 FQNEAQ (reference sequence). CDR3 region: CASRPGTKKFF. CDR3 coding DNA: TGTGCCAGCAGGCCCGGGACAAAAAAGTTCTTC.

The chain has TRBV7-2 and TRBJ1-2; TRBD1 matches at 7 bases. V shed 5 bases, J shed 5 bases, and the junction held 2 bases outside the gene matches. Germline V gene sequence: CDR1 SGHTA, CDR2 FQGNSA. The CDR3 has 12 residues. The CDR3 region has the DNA TGTGCCAGCAGCCTACAGGGGTATGGCTACACCTTC. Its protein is CASSLQGYGYTF.

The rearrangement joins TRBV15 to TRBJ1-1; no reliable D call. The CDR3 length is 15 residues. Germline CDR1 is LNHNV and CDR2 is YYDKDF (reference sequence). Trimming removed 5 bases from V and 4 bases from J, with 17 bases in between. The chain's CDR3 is CATSDRGKGITEAFF. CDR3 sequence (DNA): TGTGCCACCAGCGACCGGGGAAAGGGAATCACTGAAGCTTTCTTT.

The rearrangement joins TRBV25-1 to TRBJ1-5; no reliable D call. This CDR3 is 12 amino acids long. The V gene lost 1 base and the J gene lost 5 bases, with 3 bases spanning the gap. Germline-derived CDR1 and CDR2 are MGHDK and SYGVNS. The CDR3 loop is CASSESDQPQHF. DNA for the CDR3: TGTGCCAGCAGTGAATCGGATCAGCCCCAGCATTTT.

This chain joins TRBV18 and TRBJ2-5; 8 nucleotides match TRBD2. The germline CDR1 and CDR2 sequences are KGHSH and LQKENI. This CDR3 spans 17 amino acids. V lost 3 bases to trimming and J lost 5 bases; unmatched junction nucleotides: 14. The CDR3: CASSPVGGAGVGETQYF. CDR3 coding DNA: TGTGCCAGCTCACCGGTCGGAGGAGCGGGAGTAGGGGAGACCCAGTACTTC.

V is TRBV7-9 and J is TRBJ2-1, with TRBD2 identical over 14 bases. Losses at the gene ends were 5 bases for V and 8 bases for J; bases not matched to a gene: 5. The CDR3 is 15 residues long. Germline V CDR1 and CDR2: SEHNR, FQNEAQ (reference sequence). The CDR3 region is CASSKGLAGVDEQFF. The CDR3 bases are TGTGCCAGCAGCAAGGGACTAGCGGGAGTCGATGAGCAGTTCTTC. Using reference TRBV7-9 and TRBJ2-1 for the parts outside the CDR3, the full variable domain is DTGVSQNPRHKITKRGQNVTFRCDPISEHNRLYWYRQTLGQGPEFLTYFQNEAQLEKSRLLSDRFSAERPKGSFSTLEIQRTEQGDSAMYLCASSKGLAGVDEQFFGPGTRLTVL.

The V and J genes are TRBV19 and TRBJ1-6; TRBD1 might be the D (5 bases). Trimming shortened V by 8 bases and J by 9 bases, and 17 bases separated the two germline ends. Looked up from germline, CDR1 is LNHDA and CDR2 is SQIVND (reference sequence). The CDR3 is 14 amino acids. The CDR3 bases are TGTGCCAGTCGGACGACGCGGGACTTTTCACCCCTCCACTTT. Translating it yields CASRTTRDFSPLHF.

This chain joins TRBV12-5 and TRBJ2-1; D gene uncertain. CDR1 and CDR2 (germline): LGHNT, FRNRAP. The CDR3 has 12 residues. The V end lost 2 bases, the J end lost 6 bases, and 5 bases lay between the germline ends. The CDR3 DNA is TGTGCTAGTGGTTTGTTCAGCAATGAGCAGTTCTTC. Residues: CASGLFSNEQFF.

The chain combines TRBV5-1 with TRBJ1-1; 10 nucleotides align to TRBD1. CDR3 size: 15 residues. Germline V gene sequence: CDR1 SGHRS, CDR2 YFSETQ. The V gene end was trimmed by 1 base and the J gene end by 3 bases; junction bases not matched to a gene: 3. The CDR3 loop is CASSLQDRGYTEAFF. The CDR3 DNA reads TGCGCCAGCAGCTTGCAGGACAGGGGGTACACTGAAGCTTTCTTT.

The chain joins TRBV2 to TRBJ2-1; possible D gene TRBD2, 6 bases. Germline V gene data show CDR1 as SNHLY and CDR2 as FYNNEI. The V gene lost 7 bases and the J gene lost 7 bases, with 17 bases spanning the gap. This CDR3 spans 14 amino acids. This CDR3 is CASIKGRNTNEQFF. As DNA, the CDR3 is TGTGCCAGCATTAAGGGGAGGAACACAAATGAGCAGTTCTTC.

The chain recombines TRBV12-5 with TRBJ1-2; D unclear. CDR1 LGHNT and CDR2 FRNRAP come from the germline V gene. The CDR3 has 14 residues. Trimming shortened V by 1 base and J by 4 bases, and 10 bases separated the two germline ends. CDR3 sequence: CASGLANSPYGYTF. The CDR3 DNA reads TGTGCTAGTGGTTTGGCTAACAGTCCCTATGGCTACACCTTC.

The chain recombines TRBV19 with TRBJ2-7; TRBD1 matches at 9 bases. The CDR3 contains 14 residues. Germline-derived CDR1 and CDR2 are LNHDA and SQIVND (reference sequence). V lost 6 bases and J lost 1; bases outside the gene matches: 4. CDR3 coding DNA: TGTGCCAGTAGGGCCGGGACAGGGTCCTACGAGCAGTACTTC. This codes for CASRAGTGSYEQYF.